In its sample, the clone carrying this T cell receptor (beta chain) was seen many times. Its matching antigen is unknown. The data were obtained in a study of CD8 T cells in ankylosing spondylitis. Notes on the study in general: For ankylosing spondylitis blood, a TCR beta motif of about 8 highly homologous variants appeared characteristic. In synovial fluid and blood from reactive arthritis, some motif variants were previously reported. The authors found the disease-linked clones to be CD8+ and relatively rare in peripheral blood.

TCRdb recomputed calls from the 5' RACE reads with MiXCR, one row per CDR3 protein. The sample contains fewer than 150,000 distinct CDR3 sequences, just under 7.5% of which appear only once. V was clipped by 3 bases and J by 8 bases, with 13 bases between them. Germline V gene sequence: CDR1 KGHSH, CDR2 LQKENI. The CDR3 runs 14 residues. Sequenced material: blood, either unsorted or a sorted T cell fraction (not recorded which). The receptor's source is a female donor with ankylosing spondylitis or in good health (not recorded which). The rearrangement joins TRBV18 to TRBJ1-4; tentative D call: TRBD1 (6 bases). The CDR3, as DNA: TGTGCCAGCTCACCCCGGGCAGGGGAGGAAAAACTGTTTTTT. Residues: CASSPRAGEEKLFF.